Below are 10 T cell receptor beta chains sequenced from a single sample in a study of CD8 T cells in ankylosing spondylitis. Each CDR3 protein is one row after TCRdb ran MiXCR on the 5' RACE reads. The sample carries some 250,000 distinct CDR3 sequences, around 11% recorded once. The sequenced sample was blood, either unsorted or a sorted T cell fraction (not recorded which). Receptors originate from a male donor with ankylosing spondylitis or in good health (not recorded which).

Here the CDR3 DNA reads TGTGCCAGCAGTTACAAGAGGACTAGCGGGGAGCTGTTTTTT. This gives the protein CASSYKRTSGELFF. V gene TRBV6-5 combines with J gene TRBJ2-2, with 7 bases identical to TRBD2. The V segment lost 2 bases and the J segment 7 bases; nucleotides outside the gene matches: 4. The CDR3 is 14 residues long. Germline assignment: CDR1 MNHEY and CDR2 SVGAGI.

This clonotype was counted only a few times. The J gene is TRBJ2-7, the V gene TRBV6-4, with a weak D call TRBD2 (5 bases). From germline, CDR1 is MRHNA and CDR2 SNTAGT. The CDR3 totals 14 residues. The germline V and J ends were trimmed by 3 bases and 6 bases, with 15 bases remaining between them. The CDR3 nucleotides read TGTGCCAGCAGTGAAGGTACACCCAGCGGCGAGCAGTACTTC. This translates into CASSEGTPSGEQYF.

Of note for this clonotype: A much larger clone lies a single base off, so this may be a read error. The CDR3 nucleotides are TGCAGCGTTGATGCCAGTTACTATGGCTACACCTTC. Translation gives CSVDASYYGYTF. The chain employs TRBV29-1 and TRBJ1-2; the D is unclear. There are 12 residues in the CDR3. CDR1 SQVTM and CDR2 ANQGSEA come from the germline V gene. V was trimmed by 3 bases and J by 3 bases, leaving 8 bases between them. The full variable domain, rest sourced from reference TRBV29-1 and TRBJ1-2, is SAVISQKPSRDICQRGTSLTIQCQVDSQVTMMFWYRQQPGQSLTLIATANQGSEATYESGFVIDKFPISRPNLTFSTLTVSNMSPEDSSIYLCSVDASYYGYTFGSGTRLTVV.

The chain carries TRBV10-3 and TRBJ2-1; 11 nucleotides match TRBD2. The germline CDR1 and CDR2 sequences are ENHRY and SYGVKD. This CDR3 is 14 amino acids long. V dropped 4 bases and J dropped 8; count of bases not matched to a gene: 4. CDR3 protein: CAISVGTSGDEQFF. CDR3 sequence (DNA): TGTGCCATCAGTGTGGGGACTAGCGGAGATGAGCAGTTCTTC.

The sample holds a few counts of this clonotype. The genes are TRBV27 and TRBJ2-4; 14 nucleotides agree with TRBD2. In germline, CDR1 is MNHEY, CDR2 SMNVEV (reference sequence). Unmatched junction bases numbered 10, after V lost 6 bases and J lost 12 bases. There are 15 residues in the CDR3. The CDR3 loop is CASSLGTSGRGDQYF. The CDR3, as DNA: TGTGCCAGCAGCCTCGGGACTAGCGGGAGAGGGGATCAGTACTTC.

This clonotype was seen repeatedly, ten times or more. V gene TRBV4-1 combines with J gene TRBJ1-1; D is unresolved. In germline, CDR1 is MGHRA, CDR2 YSYEKL. V lost 3 bases to trimming and J lost 4 bases, with 15 bases between them. The CDR3 runs to 15 residues. The CDR3 is CASSQFAREATEAFF. CDR3 DNA: TGCGCCAGCAGCCAGTTTGCAAGGGAAGCCACTGAAGCTTTCTTT.

The V and J genes are TRBV29-1 and TRBJ2-5; tentatively, D is TRBD2 (6 bases). Trimming took off 2 bases at V and 4 bases at J, with 14 bases between the two ends. Germline V lookup: CDR1 SQVTM, CDR2 ANQGSEA. The CDR3 has 14 amino acids. CDR3 in DNA: TGCAGCGTTGAAATAGTCCCCGGGGGAGAGACCCAGTACTTC. This encodes CSVEIVPGGETQYF.

This clonotype was recorded at least ten times. The chain joins TRBV24-1 to TRBJ2-2, with D unclear. CDR1 and CDR2 (germline): KGHDR, SFDVKD. V shed 10 bases and J shed 3 bases, with 14 bases lying between them. This CDR3 is built from 14 residues. The CDR3 reads CATARESDTGELFF. In nucleotides, the CDR3 is TGTGCCACTGCTAGGGAATCGGACACCGGGGAGCTGTTTTTT.

There are a few counts of this clonotype. The V call is TRBV6-2 or TRBV6-3, the J call TRBJ1-6; D is unresolved. V lost 8 bases to trimming and J lost 6 bases, with 8 bases between them. CDR1 and CDR2 from the germline V gene are MNHEY and SVGEGT. This CDR3 region has 12 residues. The DNA for the CDR3 is TGTGCCAGCGGGAGACCTAATTCACCCCTCCACTTT. Amino acids: CASGRPNSPLHF.

This clonotype was observed many times. DNA for the CDR3: TGTGCCAGCAGTTTCTCGGTCGGCAATCAGCCCCAGCATTTT. It translates to CASSFSVGNQPQHF. The chain combines TRBV28 with TRBJ1-5; D not certain. The CDR3 totals 14 residues. Germline values: CDR1 MDHEN, CDR2 SYDVKM. With 3 bases removed from V and 2 bases from J, the gap between germline ends came to 8 bases.